This is a list of T cell receptor beta chains from one sample in a study of blood T cells in healthy people across ages. TCRdb redid the calling of the 5' RACE reads with MiXCR, one entry per CDR3 protein. In the table there are roughly 2 million distinct CDR3 sequences, around half of which are singletons. Material: blood. Every receptor here comes from a woman between 40 and 55 years old in good health. The CDR3 runs from the conserved cysteine through the conserved F or W. D genes are given only for firm matches. Some rows have no size entry. The others give once, few or many, or a class for an expanded clone.

size	V	J	D	DNA	CDR3
-	TRBV28	TRBJ2-7	TRBD1	TGTGCCAGCAGTTTGGACAGGGAGATTATGAACGAGCAGTACTTC	CASSLDREIMNEQYF
few	TRBV6-1	TRBJ2-7	TRBD1	TGTGCCAGCAGACAACGGGACAGGGGCGCCCTATCCTACGAGCAGTACTTC	CASRQRDRGALSYEQYF
-	TRBV27	TRBJ2-3	-	TGTGCCAGCAGTCCAACAAGGGGATACGCGCAGTATTTT	CASSPTRGYAQYF
-	TRBV24-1	TRBJ1-1	-	TGTGCCACCAGTGATGTGAACACTGAAGCTTTCTTT	CATSDVNTEAFF
-	TRBV7-2	TRBJ2-3	-	TGTGCCAGCAGCTTATCGGTAGCCACAGATACGCAGTATTTT	CASSLSVATDTQYF
few	TRBV29-1	TRBJ2-5	-	TGCAGCGTTGTACCGCAAGAGACCCAGTACTTC	CSVVPQETQYF
-	TRBV20-1	TRBJ2-7	-	TGCAGTGCTAGAAAGACAGTCTACGAGCAGTACTTC	CSARKTVYEQYF
-	TRBV12-3/TRBV12-4	TRBJ2-5	-	TGTGCCACCCTGGACAGTATGGAGTACCAAGAGACCCAGTACTTC	CATLDSMEYQETQYF
-	TRBV28	TRBJ2-1	-	TGTGCCAGCAGTTTAAAAGGACGTAGGTTCTTC	CASSLKGRRFF
few	TRBV4-1	TRBJ2-5	-	TGCGCCAGCAGCCAGGATCACGTACGTGAGGCGGAGACCCAGTACTTC	CASSQDHVREAETQYF
few	TRBV18	TRBJ2-5	-	TGTGCCAGCTCACCACAGGCGAGCAGGGACGAGACCCAGTACTTC	CASSPQASRDETQYF
-	TRBV7-2	TRBJ2-7	-	TGTGCCAGCAGCCTAGCCAAGATCTTGCCGGGCGATGAGCAGTACTTC	CASSLAKILPGDEQYF
-	TRBV7-9	TRBJ1-1	-	TGTGCCAGCAGCAATCCCGGGACTGGTGACACTGAAGCTTTCTTT	CASSNPGTGDTEAFF
few	TRBV11-2	TRBJ1-2	TRBD1	TGTGCCAGCAGCTTAGGGACAGGGGGCCATGGCTACACCTTC	CASSLGTGGHGYTF
-	TRBV28	TRBJ2-3	TRBD1	TGTGCCAGCAGTTTGGGGCTCGGACAGGGGGTGACCCCGACTAGCACAGATACGCAGTATTTT	CASSLGLGQGVTPTSTDTQYF
few	TRBV5-1	TRBJ2-7	TRBD1	TGCGCCAGCAGCGATACAGGGGGCCCTAGCTCCTACGAGCAGTACTTC	CASSDTGGPSSYEQYF
-	TRBV13	TRBJ2-3	-	TGTGCCAGCAGAGACGGTCGAGCTTGGCCAGATACGCAGTATTTT	CASRDGRAWPDTQYF
-	TRBV5-1	TRBJ2-1	-	TGCGCCAGCAGCTTGACAGGGGATGGGAGGAATGAGCAGTTCTTC	CASSLTGDGRNEQFF
-	TRBV7-2	TRBJ1-1	-	TGTGCCAGCAGTCAGCATATGAACACTGAAGCTTTCTTT	CASSQHMNTEAFF
many	TRBV6-5	TRBJ2-5	-	TGTGCCAGCAGTCGCACTTCAGGGAGGCAAGAGACCCAGTACTTC	CASSRTSGRQETQYF
-	TRBV7-2	TRBJ1-2	TRBD1	TGTGCCAGCAGCGAACCGGGACAGTTCTATGGCTACACCTTC	CASSEPGQFYGYTF
-	TRBV10-2	TRBJ2-5	TRBD2	TGCGCCAGCAGTGAGATGGTAGCGGGGGAGGCCCAGTACTTC	CASSEMVAGEAQYF
-	TRBV28	TRBJ2-7	-	TGTGCCAGCAGTCCGCACAGGGAGGTTTCCTACGAGCAGTACTTC	CASSPHREVSYEQYF
-	TRBV7-2	TRBJ1-4	TRBD1	TGTGTCAGCAGCTTCGACAGGGGGATGAATGAAAAACTGTTTTTT	CVSSFDRGMNEKLFF
-	TRBV6-5	TRBJ2-2	TRBD1	TGTGCCAGCAGTCGACAGGGGGTAGAGACCGGGGAGCTGTTTTTT	CASSRQGVETGELFF
once	TRBV3-1	TRBJ2-7	-	TGTGCCAGCAGCCAAGTGGGGGACGGCGACGAGCAGTACTTC	CASSQVGDGDEQYF
-	TRBV4-2	TRBJ2-7	TRBD2	TGTGCCAGCAGCCAAGTCCCTAGCGGGGACTCCTACGAGCAGTACTTC	CASSQVPSGDSYEQYF
-	TRBV6-1	TRBJ2-3	-	TGTGCCAGCAGTGTAACAAGGACATCCACAGATACGCAGTATTTT	CASSVTRTSTDTQYF